Here is one TCR beta chain with its context. Its antigen is currently not known. No clone much larger than this one lies a single base away; base qualities are absent. This entry belongs to a study of T-cell reconstitution after alpha-beta-depleted transplantation in children (dated by TCRdb to about 2016). As for the study more broadly: Using TCR repertoire profiling, the study followed T-cell immune reconstitution in a quantitative way in children after TCRalphabeta/CD19-depleted allogeneic hematopoietic cell transplantation.

Library construction relied on PCR. The reads were generated on an Illumina HiSeq 2500. Molecular barcoding was employed in the preparation of TCR libraries, with unique molecular identifiers being used to normalize TCRbeta repertoire quantification. TCRdb passed the public sequencing reads through fastp at Q25 and MiXCR, retaining productive beta sequences. Rows are unified per CDR3 protein, each entry keeping the most common DNA and genes. This sample holds a few hundred thousand distinct CDR3 sequences; around 17% were observed only once. 3% to 4% of the sample is taken by the ten largest. Sequenced material: PBMCs from the stem cell graft donor, taken from the stem cell graft. The TCR originated in a human donor who donated a stem cell graft to a child with acute lymphoblastic leukemia.

CDR3 protein: CASSLFGLAESYEQYF. The DNA sequence is TGTGCCAGCAGCTTATTTGGGCTAGCGGAATCCTACGAGCAGTACTTC. The chain is encoded by TRBV7-8 joined to TRBJ2-7; 7 junctional bases match TRBD2. V is trimmed back by 2 bases and J by 1 base, and the junction contains 8 bases that no gene match accounts for. CDR1 and CDR2 (SGHVS, FQNEAQ) derive from the germline V gene. Counted from cysteine to phenylalanine, this CDR3 has 16 amino acids. Only the CDR3 DNA is retained, 48 bases long and in frame from the first base.